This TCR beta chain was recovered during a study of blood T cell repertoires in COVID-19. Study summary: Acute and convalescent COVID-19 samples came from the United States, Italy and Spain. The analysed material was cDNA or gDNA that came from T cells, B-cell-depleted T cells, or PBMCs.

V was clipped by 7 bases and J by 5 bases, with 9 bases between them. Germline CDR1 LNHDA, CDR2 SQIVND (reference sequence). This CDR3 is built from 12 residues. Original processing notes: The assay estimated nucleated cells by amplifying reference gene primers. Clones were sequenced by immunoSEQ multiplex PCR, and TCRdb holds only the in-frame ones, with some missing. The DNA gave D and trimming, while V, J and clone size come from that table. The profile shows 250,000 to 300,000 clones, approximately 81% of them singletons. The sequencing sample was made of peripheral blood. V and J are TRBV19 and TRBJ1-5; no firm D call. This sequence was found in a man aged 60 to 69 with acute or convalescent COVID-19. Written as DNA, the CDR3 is TGTGCCAGTAAGGATGGAGATCAGCCCCAGCATTTT. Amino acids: CASKDGDQPQHF. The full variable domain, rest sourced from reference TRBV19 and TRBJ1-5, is DGGITQSPKYLFRKEGQNVTLSCEQNLNHDAMYWYRQDPGQGLRLIYYSQIVNDFQKGDIAEGYSVSREKKESFPLTVTSAQKNPTAFYLCASKDGDQPQHFGDGTRLSIL.